What follows are 28 T cell receptor beta chains derived from one specimen sequenced in a study of blood T cell repertoires in COVID-19. Clones were read by immunoSEQ multiplex PCR, and TCRdb kept only the in-frame ones, dropping some. The table lists about 53,000 clones, roughly 89% of them singletons. Sequencing used peripheral blood. All receptors derive from a man older than 75 with acute or convalescent COVID-19.

The chain uses TRBV3-1 (or the pseudogene TRBV3-2) and TRBJ1-4; D not certain. Germline-derived CDR1 and CDR2 are LGHDT and YNNKEL (reference sequence). The V and J ends lost 2 bases and 8 bases respectively, with 15 bases between them. The CDR3 consists of 15 residues. The CDR3 region has the DNA TGTGCCAGCAGCCAAATGGGAGGGCGCCGGGAAAAACTGTTTTTT. Protein sequence: CASSQMGGRREKLFF.

The rearrangement joins TRBV19 to TRBJ2-3, with TRBD2 identical over 9 bases. CDR3 length equals 16 residues. Unmatched junction bases numbered 6, after V lost 5 bases and J lost 0 bases. Germline CDR1 and CDR2: LNHDA and SQIVND (reference sequence). The CDR3 nucleotides are TGTGCCAGTAGTCTCAGAGCGGGGGGCAGCACAGATACGCAGTATTTT. This codes for CASSLRAGGSTDTQYF.

This clone has a handful of counts. The V gene is TRBV29-1, the J gene TRBJ1-4, with 7 bases lining up with TRBD1. J lost 2 bases, V lost 6 bases, and 12 bases had no gene match. The CDR3 loop spans 16 amino acids. Germline CDR1 reads SQVTM; CDR2 reads ANQGSEA. CDR3 sequence: CSVRGGRGRTNEKLFF. CDR3 sequence (DNA): TGCAGCGTCCGAGGGGGCAGGGGGAGGACTAATGAAAAACTGTTTTTT.

V gene TRBV12-3 or TRBV12-4 combines with J gene TRBJ1-4; 8 bases are shared with TRBD1. V lost 9 bases and J lost 8; bases outside the gene matches: 8. This CDR3 is built from 13 residues. CDR3 loop: CASGDRPGEKLFF. The CDR3 nucleotides are TGTGCCAGTGGGGACAGGCCAGGAGAAAAACTGTTTTTT.

This clone was counted a single time. This chain uses TRBV12-5 with TRBJ2-1; no reliable D call. This CDR3 spans 14 amino acids. V shed 5 bases and J shed 0 bases, with 8 bases lying between them. CDR1 and CDR2 (germline): LGHNT, FRNRAP. The CDR3 sequence: CASGPPLSYNEQFF. The CDR3 DNA sequence: TGTGCTAGTGGTCCCCCCCTCTCCTACAATGAGCAGTTCTTC. The full variable domain, completed using reference TRBV12-5 and TRBJ2-1, is DARVTQTPRHKVTEMGQEVTMRCQPILGHNTVFWYRQTMMQGLELLAYFRNRAPLDDSGMPKDRFSAEMPDATLATLKIQPSEPRDSAVYFCASGPPLSYNEQFFGPGTRLTVL.

Only a few counts were recorded for this clone. The V gene is TRBV6-6, the J gene TRBJ1-1; 8 bases match TRBD1. Germline assignment: CDR1 MNHNY and CDR2 SVGAGI (reference sequence). CDR3 length equals 14 residues. J was trimmed by 1 base and V by 6 bases; bases with no gene match: 4. CDR3 in DNA: TGTGCCAGCAGGGACAGGGTTGGGAACACTGAAGCTTTCTTT. It yields the protein CASRDRVGNTEAFF.

This clone was counted between two and nine times. The gene calls are TRBV5-1 and TRBJ2-5; perhaps TRBD2 as D (5 bases). CDR3 length equals 14 residues. Trimming removed 0 bases from V and 5 bases from J, with 11 bases in between. Germline V lookup: CDR1 SGHRS, CDR2 YFSETQ. The CDR3 sequence: CASSLVAGRETQYF. In DNA form, the CDR3 reads TGCGCCAGCAGCTTGGTCGCGGGTCGGGAGACCCAGTACTTC.

This clone has a single count. V and J are TRBV6-1 and TRBJ2-5, with TRBD2 identical over 7 bases. V lost 2 bases and J lost 2; bases outside the gene matches: 5. CDR3 length equals 15 residues. Germline CDR1 is MNHNS and CDR2 is SASEGT. CDR3 sequence reads: CASSEWPAGQETQYF. CDR3 in DNA: TGTGCCAGCAGTGAATGGCCAGCGGGGCAAGAGACCCAGTACTTC.

DNA for the CDR3: TGTGCCAGCAGCGTAGACCTTGGGGGACTAGCGGTCCCCGGGGAGCTGTTTTTT. This translates into CASSVDLGGLAVPGELFF. The J gene is TRBJ2-2, the V gene TRBV9; TRBD2 matches at 11 bases. Germline CDR1 and CDR2: SGDLS and YYNGEE. The CDR3 has 18 amino acids. J lost 6 bases, V lost 0 bases, and 10 bases had no gene match.

The chain joins TRBV14 to TRBJ1-6; possibly TRBD1 for D (6 bases). V was shortened by 6 bases and J by 4 bases, with 7 bases between the two germline ends. The CDR3 loop spans 13 amino acids. Germline V gene lookup returns CDR1 SGHDN and CDR2 FVKESK. The CDR3 DNA sequence: TGTGCCAGCAGTGGACAGTATAATTCACCCCTCCACTTT. Residues: CASSGQYNSPLHF.

The gene calls are TRBV7-2 and TRBJ2-5; 10 bases align to TRBD1. The V and J ends lost 1 base and 3 bases, in that order; junction bases with no gene match: 2. The length of the CDR3 is 15 residues. Germline V gene sequence: CDR1 SGHTA, CDR2 FQGNSA. Written as DNA, the CDR3 is TGTGCCAGCAGCTTAGGTGGGACAGGGGAAGAGACCCAGTACTTC. This translates into CASSLGGTGEETQYF.

This chain joins TRBV19 and TRBJ2-3, with 10 bases aligning to TRBD2. The CDR3 length is 15 residues. Germline CDR1 is LNHDA and CDR2 is SQIVND (reference sequence). V lost 7 bases to trimming and J lost 1 base; unmatched junction nucleotides: 5. CDR3 loop: CASKTGTSGTDTQYF. The CDR3 nucleotides read TGTGCCAGTAAAACCGGGACTAGCGGCACAGATACGCAGTATTTT.

The chain recombines TRBV5-1 with TRBJ2-2; TRBD1 agrees at 10 bases. The V segment lost 3 bases and the J segment 3 bases; nucleotides outside the gene matches: 2. Germline V CDR1 and CDR2: SGHRS, YFSETQ. The CDR3 covers 15 residues. The CDR3 DNA is TGCGCCAGCAGCTGGGGACAGGGGCACACCGGGGAGCTGTTTTTT. Amino acid sequence: CASSWGQGHTGELFF.

This chain connects TRBV9 to TRBJ2-1; D might be TRBD2 (9 bases). Germline V CDR1 and CDR2: SGDLS, YYNGEE. Trimming removed 4 bases from V and 7 bases from J, with 30 bases in between. CDR3 size: 19 residues. The CDR3 DNA is TGTGCCAGCAGCCGCACGGACAGGGCTAGCGGGATATTAGGGAATGAGCAGTTCTTC. Its protein is CASSRTDRASGILGNEQFF. The whole variable domain, filled in from reference TRBV9 and TRBJ2-1, reads DSGVTQTPKHLITATGQRVTLRCSPRSGDLSVYWYQQSLDQGLQFLIQYYNGEERAKGNILERFSAQQFPDLHSELNLSSLELGDSALYFCASSRTDRASGILGNEQFFGPGTRLTVL.

The rearrangement joins TRBV5-1 to TRBJ1-5, with D possibly being TRBD1 (5 bases). CDR3 size: 15 residues. The V gene's germline CDR1 is SGHRS and CDR2 YFSETQ. Trimming took off 4 bases at V and 1 base at J, with 12 bases between the two ends. CDR3 in DNA: TGCGCCAGCAGCCCGGCTGGGGCGAGCAATCAGCCCCAGCATTTT. Translation gives CASSPAGASNQPQHF.

The CDR3 DNA reads as TGTGCCAGCAGCCGCGCCCGGCGGGGAGACTCTGGAAACACCATATATTTT. This codes for CASSRARRGDSGNTIYF. This rearrangement joins TRBV7-2 to TRBJ1-3, with D unclear. V lost 5 bases to trimming and J lost 0 bases, with 17 bases between them. Germline assignment: CDR1 SGHTA and CDR2 FQGNSA. The CDR3 extends over 17 amino acids.

The chain employs TRBV7-2 and TRBJ1-5; 7 positions agree with TRBD1. The length of the CDR3 is 15 residues. V shed 5 bases and J 4 bases; nucleotides not matched to a gene: 8. Germline V lookup: CDR1 SGHTA, CDR2 FQGNSA. The CDR3 is CASSIDGTANQPQHF. In DNA, the CDR3 is TGTGCCAGCAGCATCGATGGGACAGCAAATCAGCCCCAGCATTTT.

The chain employs TRBV18 and TRBJ2-7, with TRBD1 matching over 10 bases. Trimming at V came to 3 bases and at J to 7 bases, leaving 9 bases not matched to a gene. The CDR3 has 15 residues. The germline V gene encodes CDR1 KGHSH and CDR2 LQKENI. DNA for the CDR3: TGTGCCAGCTCACCGTCGGGACAGGGGCGCAGGGAGCAGTACTTC. Protein sequence: CASSPSGQGRREQYF.

The chain combines TRBV2 with TRBJ2-7; TRBD1 might be the D (5 bases). Germline loops: CDR1 SNHLY, CDR2 FYNNEI. V lost 6 bases and J 0 bases, leaving 9 bases between the germline ends. The CDR3 has 13 amino acids. DNA of the CDR3: TGTGCCAGCAGGGACACGAGCTCCTACGAGCAGTACTTC. Translated: CASRDTSSYEQYF.

CDR3 in DNA: TGCGCCAGCAGCTTGGGAGGACAGAGCCAAGAGACCCAGTACTTC. Protein product: CASSLGGQSQETQYF. The rearrangement links TRBV5-1 to TRBJ2-5, with D perhaps matching TRBD1 (6 bases). The CDR3 sequence is 15 residues long. The V end lost 0 bases, the J end lost 1 base, and 10 bases lay between the germline ends. Per germline, CDR1 SGHRS and CDR2 YFSETQ.

The table lists this clone with a count of one. The genes are TRBV10-2 and TRBJ2-7, with a weak D call TRBD2 (5 bases). V lost 3 bases and J 9 bases, leaving 6 bases between the germline ends. The CDR3 totals 10 residues. Germline-derived CDR1 and CDR2 are WSHSY and SAAADI. The CDR3 loop is CASSEAVQYF. The DNA of the CDR3 is TGCGCCAGCAGTGAAGCGGTGCAGTACTTC.

The chain combines TRBV19 with TRBJ2-2; TRBD2 matches 14 bases. Germline lookup yields CDR1 LNHDA and CDR2 SQIVND (reference sequence). The CDR3 has 18 amino acids. V trimming: 3 bases; J trimming: 7 bases; junction bases outside the gene matches: 10. CDR3 sequence (DNA): TGTGCCAGTAGTATTTTCGGACTAGCGGGGGGCGCGAGCGGGGAGCTGTTTTTT. Encoded protein: CASSIFGLAGGASGELFF. Variable domain in full (rest from reference TRBV19 and TRBJ2-2): DGGITQSPKYLFRKEGQNVTLSCEQNLNHDAMYWYRQDPGQGLRLIYYSQIVNDFQKGDIAEGYSVSREKKESFPLTVTSAQKNPTAFYLCASSIFGLAGGASGELFFGEGSRLTVL.

The gene calls are TRBV14 and TRBJ1-1; tentatively, D is TRBD1 (6 bases). Germline CDR1 reads SGHDN; CDR2 reads FVKESK. Trimming took off 0 bases at V and 0 bases at J, with 8 bases between the two ends. This CDR3 has 15 residues. The CDR3 DNA sequence: TGTGCCAGCAGCCAAGATCAGGGGATGAACACTGAAGCTTTCTTT. Encoded protein: CASSQDQGMNTEAFF.

This clone was seen a handful of times. The chain joins TRBV10-3 to TRBJ2-1, with TRBD1 identical over 7 bases. This CDR3 is built from 17 residues. Germline V lookup: CDR1 ENHRY, CDR2 SYGVKD. V lost 2 bases and J lost 4; bases outside the gene matches: 11. The CDR3 region has the DNA TGTGCCATCAGTGAGACGACATTGGGACAGAGATACAATGAGCAGTTCTTC. It specifies CAISETTLGQRYNEQFF.

The chain joins TRBV18 to TRBJ1-5; TRBD1 matches at 12 bases. CDR1 and CDR2 (germline): KGHSH, LQKENI. J lost 0 bases, V lost 5 bases, and 8 bases had no gene match. This CDR3 spans 18 amino acids. CDR3 bases: TGTGCCAGCTCAAAATCCGGGACAGGGGGCCGTAGCAATCAGCCCCAGCATTTT. Translating gives CASSKSGTGGRSNQPQHF.

V is TRBV19 and J is TRBJ2-1; 9 bases fit TRBD1. Germline lookup yields CDR1 LNHDA and CDR2 SQIVND (reference sequence). The J segment lost 5 bases and the V segment lost 3 bases, leaving 8 bases of the junction unmatched. The CDR3 sequence is 16 residues long. The CDR3 loop reads CASSILPGQGHNEQFF. Written as DNA, the CDR3 is TGTGCCAGTAGTATTCTCCCGGGACAGGGACACAATGAGCAGTTCTTC.

This clone is a singleton in its sample. The rearrangement links TRBV19 to TRBJ2-1, with TRBD2 identical over 8 bases. The V segment lost 10 bases and the J segment 9 bases; nucleotides outside the gene matches: 8. In germline, CDR1 is LNHDA, CDR2 SQIVND (reference sequence). The CDR3 has 12 residues. The CDR3 DNA follows: TGTGCCACCTCCGGGACTAGGGGTGAGCAGTTCTTC. It encodes CATSGTRGEQFF.

The chain uses TRBV13 and TRBJ1-1, with D unclear. There are 13 residues in the CDR3. Trimming shortened V by 10 bases and J by 4 bases, and 16 bases separated the two germline ends. Looked up from germline, CDR1 is PRHDT and CDR2 is FYEKMQ (reference sequence). This chain's CDR3 is CATQSRVGTEAFF. The CDR3 bases are TGTGCCACCCAGAGTCGGGTAGGCACTGAAGCTTTCTTT.